Listed below are T cell receptor beta chains from one sample, sequenced in a study of CD8+ T cells in alopecia areata. The table came from immunoSEQ multiplex PCR; TCRdb's copy has only in-frame clones and leaves some out. The table shows around 160,000 clones, with more than 45% occurring only once. The sample taken for sequencing was CD4+ T cells sorted from blood. These receptor sequences come from a human donor with alopecia areata. CDR3s include the opening cysteine and the closing phenylalanine or tryptophan. D genes are given only for firm matches. Clone size appears in some rows only: once, few, many, or a class for an expanded clone.

clone size,J gene,V gene,D gene,CDR3 protein,CDR3 DNA
.,TRBJ2-1,TRBV11-2,TRBD2,CASSGYGLGYEQFF,TGTGCCAGCAGCGGCTATGGACTAGGCTATGAGCAGTTCTTC
.,TRBJ2-2,TRBV5-1,.,CASSRPGQGFGELFF,TGCGCCAGCAGCCGACCGGGTCAAGGATTCGGGGAGCTGTTTTTT
.,TRBJ2-3,TRBV5-1,TRBD1,CASTFRTGGANNKYF,TGCGCCAGCACGTTCCGGACAGGGGGCGCAAATAACAAGTATTTT
.,TRBJ1-5,TRBV2,.,CASSATGNQPQHF,TGTGCCAGCAGTGCGACAGGCAATCAGCCCCAGCATTTT
.,TRBJ2-4,TRBV6-1,.,CASRVEAKNIQYF,TGTGCCAGCAGAGTAGAAGCCAAAAACATTCAGTACTTC
few,TRBJ1-1,TRBV5-1,.,CASSFTGAGTEAFF,TGCGCCAGCAGCTTTACCGGGGCAGGGACTGAAGCTTTCTTT
.,TRBJ1-1,TRBV27,.,CASSFGGTSSEAFF,TGTGCCAGCAGTTTCGGGGGGACTTCGTCCGAAGCTTTCTTT
.,TRBJ2-2,TRBV5-1,.,CASSRPKGAGELFF,TGCGCCAGCAGCCGACCGAAGGGGGCCGGGGAGCTGTTTTTT
.,TRBJ2-3,TRBV10-1,TRBD2,CARRPRREGRTSSTDTQYF,TGCGCCCGCCGCCCCAGGAGGGAGGGCCGCACATCTAGCACAGATACGCAGTATTTT
few,TRBJ2-5,TRBV29-1,.,CSVSWTPHETQYF,TGCAGCGTCTCATGGACCCCCCATGAGACCCAGTACTTC
.,TRBJ2-7,TRBV4-1,TRBD2,CASSQPSSGNYEQYF,TGCGCCAGCAGCCAACCGTCTAGCGGCAACTACGAGCAGTACTTC
.,TRBJ1-4,TRBV5-1,.,CASSRQQGGEKLFF,TGCGCCAGCAGCAGGCAACAGGGTGGAGAAAAACTGTTTTTT
.,TRBJ1-1,TRBV30,.,CAWSTGSEAFF,TGTGCCTGGAGTACCGGATCCGAAGCTTTCTTT
.,TRBJ2-1,TRBV11-2,.,CASRDSRGGNEQFF,TGTGCCAGCAGAGACTCCAGGGGCGGCAATGAGCAGTTCTTC
.,TRBJ1-1,TRBV29-1,.,CSVDTANTEAFF,TGCAGCGTTGATACGGCGAACACTGAAGCTTTCTTT
.,TRBJ1-2,TRBV29-1,.,CSVTGGLGNYGYTF,TGCAGCGTAACCGGAGGTTTGGGAAACTATGGCTACACCTTC
once,TRBJ2-7,TRBV27,TRBD2,CASRKRLAGVPPYEQYF,TGTGCCAGCAGGAAACGGTTAGCGGGAGTCCCTCCCTACGAGCAGTACTTC
.,TRBJ2-3,TRBV6-5,.,CASSRDFADTDTQYF,TGTGCCAGCAGTCGGGACTTTGCAGACACAGATACGCAGTATTTT
.,TRBJ2-7,TRBV27,TRBD1,CARQGERGEQYF,TGTGCCCGCCAGGGGGAACGCGGCGAGCAGTACTTC
.,TRBJ2-3,TRBV4-1,TRBD1,CASSHRDRLYTDTQYF,TGCGCCAGCAGCCATCGGGACAGGTTATACACAGATACGCAGTATTTT